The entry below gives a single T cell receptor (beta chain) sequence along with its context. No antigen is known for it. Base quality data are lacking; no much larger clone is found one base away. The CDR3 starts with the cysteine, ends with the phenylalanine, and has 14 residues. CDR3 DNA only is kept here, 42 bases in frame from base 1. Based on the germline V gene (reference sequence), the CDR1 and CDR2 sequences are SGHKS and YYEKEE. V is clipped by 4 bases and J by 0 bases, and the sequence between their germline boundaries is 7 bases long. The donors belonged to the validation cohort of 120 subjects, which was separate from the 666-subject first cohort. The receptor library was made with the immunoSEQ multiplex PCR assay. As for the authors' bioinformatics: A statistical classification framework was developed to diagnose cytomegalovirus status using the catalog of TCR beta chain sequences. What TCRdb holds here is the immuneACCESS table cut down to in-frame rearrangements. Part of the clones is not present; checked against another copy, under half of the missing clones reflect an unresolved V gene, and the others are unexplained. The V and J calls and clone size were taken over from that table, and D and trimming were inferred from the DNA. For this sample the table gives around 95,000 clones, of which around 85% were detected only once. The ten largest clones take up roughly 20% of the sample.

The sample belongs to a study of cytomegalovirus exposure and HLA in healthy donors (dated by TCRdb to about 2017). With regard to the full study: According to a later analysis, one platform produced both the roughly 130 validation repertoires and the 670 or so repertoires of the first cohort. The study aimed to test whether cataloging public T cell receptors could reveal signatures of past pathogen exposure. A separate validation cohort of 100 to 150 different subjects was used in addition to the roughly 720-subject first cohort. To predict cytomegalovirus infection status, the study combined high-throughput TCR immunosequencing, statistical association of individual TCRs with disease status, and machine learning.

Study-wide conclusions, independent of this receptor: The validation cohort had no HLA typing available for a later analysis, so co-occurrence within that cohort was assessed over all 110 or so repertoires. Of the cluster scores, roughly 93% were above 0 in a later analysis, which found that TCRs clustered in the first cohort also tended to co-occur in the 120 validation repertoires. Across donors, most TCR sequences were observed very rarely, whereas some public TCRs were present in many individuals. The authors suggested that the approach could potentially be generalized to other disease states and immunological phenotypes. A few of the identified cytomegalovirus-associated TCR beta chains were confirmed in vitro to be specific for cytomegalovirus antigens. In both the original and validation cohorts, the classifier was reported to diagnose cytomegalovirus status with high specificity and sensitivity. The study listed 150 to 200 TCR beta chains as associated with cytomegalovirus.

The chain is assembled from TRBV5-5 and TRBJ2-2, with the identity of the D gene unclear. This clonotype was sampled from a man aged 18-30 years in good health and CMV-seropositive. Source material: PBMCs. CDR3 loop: CASSLTSNTGELFF. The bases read TGTGCCAGCAGCCTGACATCGAACACCGGGGAGCTGTTTTTT.